This T cell receptor beta chain came from a study of T-cell memory formation after mild COVID-19. The CDR3 consists of 16 residues. The V gene's germline CDR1 is LGHNA and CDR2 YSLEER. Losses at the gene ends were 0 bases for V and 5 bases for J; bases not matched to a gene: 4. TCRdb itself ran the 5' RACE reads through MiXCR, one entry per CDR3 protein. This sample carries approximately 350,000 distinct CDR3 sequences, approximately 15% of them seen once, and the ten largest clones take around a fifth. The source is a man in his late teens or twenties who had mild COVID-19 (a few samples of this study predate the infection). Cell type and time point are not known. The chain has TRBV4-3 and TRBJ2-3; 11 positions agree with TRBD1. The sample comprised PBMCs or a T cell subset sorted from them (not recorded which). The DNA of the CDR3 is TGCGCCAGCAGCCAAGAGCCGGGACAGGGGGGAGATACGCAGTATTTT. Translating it yields CASSQEPGQGGDTQYF.